These 13 T cell receptor beta chains were all obtained from the same sample, sequenced in a study of tumor and adjacent non-tumor tissue in lung cancer (dated by TCRdb to between 2017 and 2018). Receptor libraries were prepared by multiplex PCR. TCRdb lists the instrument as Illumina HiSeq 2500. TCRbeta libraries were built by three rounds of nested PCR using primers (Table S4), following protocols modified from ARM-PCR. TCRdb reprocessed the public reads (quality trimming at Q25 with fastp, clone calling with MiXCR) and kept in-frame beta chains. Identical CDR3 proteins give one entry, which carries the most common genes and DNA. Present in this sample are 120,000 or so distinct CDR3 sequences, about 66% of which were seen just once. Together, the top ten hold around 13% of the sample. RNA was isolated from bulk unsorted tissue, and RNA quality was assessed with a NanoDrop ND-1000 and an Agilent 2100.

The sample taken for sequencing was lung tumor tissue. These receptors all come from a man aged 25-45 years with non-small cell lung cancer.

This sequence joins TRBV4-1 and TRBJ2-1; TRBD2 aligns across 8 bases. Germline trimming cut 2 bases from V and 7 bases from J; bases unmatched to any gene: 13. This CDR3 has 17 amino acids. The V gene's germline CDR1 is MGHRA and CDR2 YSYEKL. The CDR3 bases are TGCGCCAGCAGCCAATCGGGACTAGTGGGAGGGAGGAATGAGCAGTTCTTC. Protein sequence: CASSQSGLVGGRNEQFF.

This clonotype was seen a handful of times. This sequence may be a read error, since a much larger clone differs from it by one base. The chain couples TRBV6-1 to TRBJ2-3; no clear D gene. CDR3 length: 14 amino acids. In germline, CDR1 is MNHNS, CDR2 SASEGT. The chain's CDR3 is CTSSEYPGTDTQYF. The DNA for the CDR3 is TGTACCAGCAGTGAATATCCTGGCACAGATACGCAGTATTTT.

This chain uses TRBV20-1 with TRBJ2-1, with no clear D. The CDR3 has 15 residues. Deletions cut 6 bases from V and 8 bases from J, with 23 bases between. Germline lookup yields CDR1 DFQATT and CDR2 SNEGSKA (reference sequence). CDR3 amino acids: CSALTWSNVLHEQFF. CDR3 bases: TGCAGTGCCCTGACCTGGAGTAACGTTCTCCATGAGCAGTTCTTC.

This clonotype was recorded many times. The chain uses TRBV6-5 and TRBJ2-1, with 8 bases aligning to TRBD1. The CDR3 loop spans 14 amino acids. From germline, CDR1 is MNHEY and CDR2 SVGAGI. The trim removed 6 bases at V and 5 bases at J, leaving 6 bases unmatched. CDR3 sequence reads: CASRRTGRNNEQFF. The CDR3 DNA reads as TGTGCCAGCAGACGGACAGGGAGAAACAATGAGCAGTTCTTC.

About this clonotype itself: Given a much more abundant clone one base away, this may be a read error. The J gene is TRBJ2-1, the V gene TRBV6-1; tentative D call: TRBD2 (7 bases). V was trimmed by 6 bases and J by 7 bases, leaving 19 bases between them. Germline V CDR1 and CDR2: MNHNS, SASEGT. The CDR3 runs 15 residues. CDR3 region: CASRPTRGGANEQFF. In DNA form, the CDR3 reads TGTGCCAGCAGACCCACTAGAGGGGGGGCAAATGAGCAGTTCTTC.

This clonotype was counted ten times or more. This rearrangement joins TRBV6-2 or TRBV6-3 to TRBJ2-7; D is uncertain. The ends were cut back, 5 bases at V and 0 bases at J, with 17 bases in the middle. CDR1 is MNHEY, CDR2 SVGEGT, per germline. This CDR3 is built from 16 residues. This chain's CDR3 is CASSDPVGFRSYEQYF. The CDR3 DNA sequence: TGTGCCAGCAGTGACCCCGTCGGGTTCCGCTCCTACGAGCAGTACTTC.

To note about this clonotype: One end of the junction does not line up with germline, which may come from a read error. The chain employs TRBV6-6 and TRBJ2-7; 9 nucleotides align to TRBD1. The germline CDR1 and CDR2 sequences are MNHNY and SVGAGI (reference sequence). This CDR3 comprises 16 residues. The CDR3 region is CPSSLTRDRDSYEQYF. In DNA, the CDR3 is TGTCCCAGCAGTTTAACCCGGGACAGGGACTCCTACGAGCAGTATTTC.

The table lists this clonotype with a few counts. The chain carries TRBV6-4 and TRBJ2-3; D not certain. V lost 2 bases to trimming and J lost 10 bases, with 10 bases between them. The length of the CDR3 is 12 residues. The germline CDR1 and CDR2 sequences are MRHNA and SNTAGT. CDR3 sequence (DNA): TGTGCCAGCAGTGACGGATTCCCTCCGCAGTATTTT. Translating gives CASSDGFPPQYF.

Details on this clonotype: One end of the junction fails to match germline, which may point to a read error. V and J are TRBV20-1 and TRBJ2-1; 7 nucleotides align to TRBD1. The germline V gene encodes CDR1 DFQATT and CDR2 SNEGSKA (reference sequence). The CDR3 covers 10 residues. The CDR3 nucleotides are TGCAATGCTATTTACGGACAGGCCCTCTTC. It encodes CNAIYGQALF.

About this clonotype itself: The junction shows a germline mismatch at one end, possibly a read error. The chain has TRBV12-3 or TRBV12-4 and TRBJ1-4, with 11 positions matching TRBD1. This CDR3 spans 16 amino acids. CDR3 protein: CASSLWTGGFGEKLFF. The CDR3 bases are TGTGCCAGCAGTTTATGGACAGGGGGCTTCGGCGAAAAACTGTTTTTC.

Note on this clonotype: A much larger clone differs by one base, so this may be a read error. The J gene is TRBJ2-5, the V gene TRBV12-3 or TRBV12-4; 12 bases map to TRBD1. The CDR3 has 17 amino acids. Trimming cost V 5 bases and J 4 bases; bases outside gene matches: 11. The CDR3 loop is CASSAALGQGAGETQYF. The CDR3, as DNA: TGTGCCAGCAGTGCTGCCCTGGGACAGGGGGCGGGAGAGACCCAGTACTTC.

A note on this clonotype: Given a much more abundant clone one base away, this may be a read error. V and J are TRBV6-5 and TRBJ1-4; perhaps TRBD1 as D (5 bases). The CDR3 loop spans 13 amino acids. Per germline, CDR1 MNHEY and CDR2 SVGAGI. CDR3 in DNA: TGTGTCAGCAGCCCGGGGGGGGTAGAAAAACTGTTTTTT. Translation gives CVSSPGGVEKLFF.

Comments on this clonotype: Since no conserved phenylalanine or tryptophan closes the CDR3, a read error is the likely cause. The V and J genes are TRBV6-1 and TRBJ2-1, with 9 bases that match TRBD1. CDR1 is MNHNS and CDR2 is SASEGT in the germline V gene. With 2 bases clipped from V and 5 bases from J, the junction kept 7 bases outside the gene matches. The CDR3 is 16 residues long. CDR3 in DNA: TGTGCCAGCAGTGAACGCTGGGACAGGGTAAACAATGAGCAGTTCTTA. The encoded protein is CASSERWDRVNNEQFL.